The rows below give T cell receptor beta chains drawn from one sample of a study of shared clonotypes between healthy human individuals. The protocol was immunoSEQ multiplex PCR, while the TCRdb copy is restricted to in-frame clones and leaves out a portion. This table holds hundreds of thousands of clones, roughly 79% found once. Sequencing input: PBMCs. The receptors stem from a woman aged 40 to 49 in good health. Some clones in this sample may be carry-over from other donors' samples. Each CDR3 is given with its conserved first and last residue. Each record gives: V gene, D gene, clone size, J gene, CDR3 DNA, CDR3 protein. D genes are given only for firm matches. Size values are once, few and many counts, or a class for expanded clones, and some rows have none.

TRBV5-1,.,.,TRBJ2-1,TGCGCCAGCAGCCCTCACCAGCGGGCCACCTACAATGAGCAGTTCTTC,CASSPHQRATYNEQFF
TRBV7-2,.,.,TRBJ1-1,TGTGCCAGCAGCTTAAAGGGGGACACTGAAGCTTTCTTT,CASSLKGDTEAFF
TRBV6-4,TRBD2,many,TRBJ2-7,TGTGCCAGCAGTGCGGTATTAGCGGGAGTTGACGAGCAGTACTTC,CASSAVLAGVDEQYF
TRBV9,.,.,TRBJ1-4,TGTGCCAGCAGCGTAGGGGGCGGCGGCAATGAAAAACTGTTTTTT,CASSVGGGGNEKLFF
TRBV5-1,.,.,TRBJ2-1,TGCGCCAGCAGCTTGGCCGGGACCTCCCACAATGAGCAGTTCTTC,CASSLAGTSHNEQFF
TRBV28,TRBD1,.,TRBJ1-2,TGTGCCAGCAGTTTAAACAGGGGTAGGGACTATGGCTACACCTTC,CASSLNRGRDYGYTF
TRBV20-1,.,.,TRBJ2-7,TGCAGTGCTATGCTTTGGAAGGAGCAGTACTTC,CSAMLWKEQYF
TRBV10-2,TRBD2,.,TRBJ2-1,TGCGCCAGCAGCCTAGCGGGGGTAGGCAATTTCTACAATGAGCAGTTCTTC,CASSLAGVGNFYNEQFF
TRBV10-3,.,.,TRBJ2-1,TGTGCCATCAGTGAGGCCCCGGGGGACGGGGATGAGCAGTTCTTC,CAISEAPGDGDEQFF
TRBV5-4,.,.,TRBJ1-3,TGTGCCAGCAGAAAGGGAGTCGAGGCTGGAAACACCATATATTTT,CASRKGVEAGNTIYF
TRBV30,TRBD1,.,TRBJ2-1,TGTGCCTGGAGTGGCATCTATCAGGGGGCGTCATACAATGAGCAGTTCTTC,CAWSGIYQGASYNEQFF
TRBV6-1,.,.,TRBJ2-4,TGTGCCAGCAGTGAAAGAGCTGGGGTGGGGTACTTC,CASSERAGVGYF
TRBV4-3,.,few,TRBJ2-4,TGCGCCAGCAGCCAAGGCCGGACGAGAGGGGATCAGTACTTC,CASSQGRTRGDQYF
TRBV11-2,.,.,TRBJ2-7,TGTGCCAGCAGCTCAGGGGGGTTCGAGCAGTACTTC,CASSSGGFEQYF
TRBV11-2,TRBD2,.,TRBJ2-7,TGTGCCAGCAGCTTAGGGACTAGCGGCGAGCAGTACTTC,CASSLGTSGEQYF
TRBV4-2,.,.,TRBJ2-7,TGTGCCAGCAGCCAAGATCTCCCAACAGGGTCCTACGAGCAGTACTTC,CASSQDLPTGSYEQYF
TRBV7-7,.,.,TRBJ2-3,TGTGCCAGCAGCCCCCTAGTGATGGGGAGCACAGATACGCAGTATTTT,CASSPLVMGSTDTQYF
TRBV28,.,.,TRBJ1-6,TGTGCCAGCAGAGGGGGAAATTCACCCCTCCACTTT,CASRGGNSPLHF
TRBV9,TRBD2,.,TRBJ2-5,TGTGCCAGCAGCCCGCGGACTGTCCTAGCGGGAGGGCACCGGTTACAAGAGACCCAGTACTTC,CASSPRTVLAGGHRLQETQYF
TRBV7-2,TRBD2,few,TRBJ2-7,TGTGCCAGCAGCTTAGCGCTTGCGGGAGGGTTTCCCTACGAGCAGTACTTC,CASSLALAGGFPYEQYF
TRBV7-6,TRBD2,.,TRBJ2-7,TGTGCCAGCAGCTCCGGACTAGCGGGATTATACGAGCAGTACTTC,CASSSGLAGLYEQYF
TRBV4-1,TRBD1,.,TRBJ1-1,TGCGCCAGCAGCCAGGCCCCCCGGGACAGGGGGCGCCCCACTGAAGCTTTCTTT,CASSQAPRDRGRPTEAFF
TRBV29-1,TRBD2,.,TRBJ2-5,TGCAGCGGGCGTAGCGGGAGATCAGCGGAGACCCAGTACTTC,CSGRSGRSAETQYF
TRBV30,.,few,TRBJ1-1,TGTGCCTGGAGTGAAACTGAAGCTTTCTTT,CAWSETEAFF
TRBV7-3,.,once,TRBJ2-1,TGTGCCAGCAGCCCCCGGAGGTACAATGAGCAGTTCTTC,CASSPRRYNEQFF
TRBV10-2,.,.,TRBJ1-5,TGCGCCAGCAGTGAGTTCGGAACGGGGCAGCCCCAGCATTTT,CASSEFGTGQPQHF
TRBV27,.,.,TRBJ2-1,TGTGCCAGCAGTTTATTTGCAGGGTTGCGCTACAATGAGCAGTTCTTC,CASSLFAGLRYNEQFF
TRBV28,.,many,TRBJ1-2,TGTGCCAGCAGTTTTGTGGGGGCCGGGACTAACTATGGCTACACCTTC,CASSFVGAGTNYGYTF
TRBV27,.,.,TRBJ2-3,TGTGCCAGCAGTTCGAGGGCCCTAGATACGCAGTATTTT,CASSSRALDTQYF
TRBV18,.,once,TRBJ2-7,TGTGCCAGCTCACGCGCAGGGGGGGAGACCTACGAGCAGTACTTC,CASSRAGGETYEQYF
TRBV4-1,.,.,TRBJ2-7,TGCGCCAGCAGCCCACACTTTGGGATACAGGGCTACGAGCAGTACTTC,CASSPHFGIQGYEQYF
TRBV29-1,TRBD2,.,TRBJ2-1,TGCAGCGTTGATGGTAGCGGGAGTTTCCATGAGCAGTTCTTC,CSVDGSGSFHEQFF
TRBV5-1,TRBD1,many,TRBJ2-3,TGCGCCAGCAGCACCGGGACAGCACTAACTAGCACAGATACGCAGTATTTT,CASSTGTALTSTDTQYF
TRBV7-9,TRBD1,many,TRBJ1-4,TGTGCCAGCAGCCCCAACCAGGGGGGTGAAAAACTGTTTTTT,CASSPNQGGEKLFF
TRBV11-2,TRBD2,.,TRBJ2-7,TGTGCCAGCAGCCCAAGCGGGGGGTGGGAGCAGTACTTC,CASSPSGGWEQYF
TRBV5-1,.,.,TRBJ2-5,TGCGCCAGCAGCTTGGTGGGAGTTGGGGAGACCCAGTACTTC,CASSLVGVGETQYF
TRBV10-1,.,.,TRBJ1-5,TGCGCCAGCAGTGAGACAGGGTTCGAATTATTTAGCAATCAGCCCCAGCATTTT,CASSETGFELFSNQPQHF
TRBV18,.,.,TRBJ2-3,TGTGCCAGCTCACCAACGGCAGGGTTTTCGGATACGCAGTATTTT,CASSPTAGFSDTQYF
TRBV7-2,.,.,TRBJ1-1,TGTGCCAGCAGCTTTGGGACTAGGAACACTGAAGCTTTCTTT,CASSFGTRNTEAFF
TRBV7-7,.,.,TRBJ2-2,TGTGCCAGCAGCTTGAACCGGGACACTACCGGGGAGCTGTTTTTT,CASSLNRDTTGELFF
TRBV19,TRBD2,.,TRBJ2-7,TGTGCCAGTAGTACCCGCGGGGGGGCCAGCTCCTACGAGCAGTACTTC,CASSTRGGASSYEQYF
TRBV4-1,TRBD1,.,TRBJ2-5,TGCGCCAGCAGCCAAGATGGGTCAGGGGGCGCGAAGACCCAGTACTTC,CASSQDGSGGAKTQYF
TRBV30,.,.,TRBJ2-4,TGTGCCTGGAGTGTGGGCAAAAACATTCAGTACTTC,CAWSVGKNIQYF
TRBV30,TRBD1,.,TRBJ2-2,TGTGCCTGGAGTGTACCCGGACAGGGAGCCGGGGAGCTGTTTTTT,CAWSVPGQGAGELFF
TRBV7-8,TRBD1,.,TRBJ2-6,TGTGCCAGCAGCCTGATACCGGGACAGGGCTTGTCTGGGGCCAACGTCCTGACTTTC,CASSLIPGQGLSGANVLTF
TRBV7-9,TRBD1,once,TRBJ1-1,TGTGCCAGCAGCTCCTGGGACAGCAGGACTGAAGCTTTCTTT,CASSSWDSRTEAFF
TRBV7-3,TRBD1,.,TRBJ2-1,TGTGCCAGCAGCCGGGACAGGGAGAATGAGCAGTTCTTC,CASSRDRENEQFF
TRBV5-4,.,.,TRBJ2-5,TGTGCCAGCAGCTTGGAGGGGACTCAAGAGACCCAGTACTTC,CASSLEGTQETQYF